This is a list of T cell receptor beta chains from one sample in a study of T cell responses to AZD1222 COVID-19 vaccine. Measured with immunoSEQ multiplex PCR; TCRdb has only the in-frame clones, and not every one. Here the sample spans around 180,000 clones, 90% to 95% being singletons. Specimen: peripheral blood, collected on day 0 of AZD1222 vaccination. The origin of the receptors is an adult in good health. The CDR3 runs from the conserved cysteine through the conserved F or W. D genes are given only for firm matches. Part of the rows lack a size; the others show once, few, many or a class for expanded clones.

size	D	V	J	length	CDR3	DNA
.	TRBD2	TRBV6-5	TRBJ2-1	15	CASSLSGSTYNEQFF	TGTGCCAGCAGCCTCAGCGGGAGCACCTACAATGAGCAGTTCTTC
.	TRBD1	TRBV5-1	TRBJ1-2	14	CASGQGISNYGYTF	TGCGCCAGCGGACAGGGGATATCTAACTATGGCTACACCTTC
.	TRBD1	TRBV7-2	TRBJ1-2	14	CASSPWDRNYGYTF	TGTGCCAGCAGCCCCTGGGACAGAAACTATGGCTACACCTTC
.	.	TRBV2	TRBJ1-3	11	CALLRGNTIYF	TGTGCCCTCCTCAGGGGAAACACCATATATTTT
.	.	TRBV19	TRBJ1-1	12	CASSQFRTEAFF	TGTGCCAGTAGTCAGTTCAGGACTGAAGCTTTCTTT
.	.	TRBV18	TRBJ1-5	14	CASSPIQTNQPQHF	TGTGCCAGCTCACCAATACAGACTAATCAGCCCCAGCATTTT
.	TRBD1	TRBV6-5	TRBJ1-2	14	CASSYVGQVHGYTF	TGTGCCAGCAGTTACGTGGGACAGGTCCATGGCTACACCTTC
.	.	TRBV10-1	TRBJ2-2	12	CASRSVTGELFF	TGCGCCAGCAGGTCGGTCACCGGGGAGCTGTTTTTT
once	.	TRBV15	TRBJ2-7	15	CATSRAGMSSYEQYF	TGTGCCACCAGCAGAGCGGGGATGAGCTCCTACGAGCAGTACTTC
.	.	TRBV7-9	TRBJ2-1	13	CASIAASYNEQFF	TGTGCCAGCATAGCGGCCTCCTACAATGAGCAGTTCTTC